This T cell receptor (beta chain) was sequenced in a study of early T cells in non-severe SARS-CoV-2 infection. Study outcomes and limitations: Private and CD4 specificities were missed by VDJdb matching, skewed to anti-spike CD8.

The TCR library protocol attached unique molecular identifiers to the individual cDNA molecules. MiXCR was run by TCRdb on the 5' RACE reads, yielding one entry per CDR3 protein. In the table there are around 72,000 distinct CDR3 sequences, around 9.1% of which are singletons. Of note for this clonotype: Its antigen is unknown.

The CDR3 runs 15 residues. The germline V gene encodes CDR1 SGHNT and CDR2 YYREEE (reference sequence). With 0 bases clipped from V and 3 bases from J, the junction kept 4 bases outside the gene matches. The chain couples TRBV5-4 to TRBJ1-2; 8 nucleotides line up with TRBD1. The sample here was whole blood, taken at baseline. This sequence was found in an adult who was a healthcare worker with PCR-confirmed SARS-CoV-2 infection or an uninfected control (not recorded which). CDR3 sequence: CASSLDRGEYYGYTF. The CDR3 region has the DNA TGTGCCAGCAGCTTGGACAGGGGGGAATACTATGGCTACACCTTC.